Detailed here is one TCR beta chain. The identical CDR3 is also encoded by other nucleotide sequences in the sample. Germline V CDR1 and CDR2: SGHRS, YFSETQ. CDR3 length: 15 residues. Trimming removed 0 bases at V and 1 base at J, with 10 bases between. These data are taken from a study of T cell responses to AZD1222 COVID-19 vaccine. As for the study in general: Second-dose groups at about 4 or about 12 weeks were pooled.

Assay: immunoSEQ multiplex PCR; the TCRdb copy retains only in-frame clones and omits some. This sample yields over 150,000 clones, of which 88% are seen a single time; approximately 3.1% belongs to the top ten. The TCR sequence derives from an adult in good health. Sequencing used peripheral blood, obtained on day 0 of AZD1222 vaccination. J is TRBJ1-1 and V is TRBV5-1; D call uncertain. The CDR3: CASSLDPGSNTEAFF. The DNA of the CDR3 is TGCGCCAGCAGCTTGGATCCGGGTTCGAACACTGAAGCTTTCTTT.